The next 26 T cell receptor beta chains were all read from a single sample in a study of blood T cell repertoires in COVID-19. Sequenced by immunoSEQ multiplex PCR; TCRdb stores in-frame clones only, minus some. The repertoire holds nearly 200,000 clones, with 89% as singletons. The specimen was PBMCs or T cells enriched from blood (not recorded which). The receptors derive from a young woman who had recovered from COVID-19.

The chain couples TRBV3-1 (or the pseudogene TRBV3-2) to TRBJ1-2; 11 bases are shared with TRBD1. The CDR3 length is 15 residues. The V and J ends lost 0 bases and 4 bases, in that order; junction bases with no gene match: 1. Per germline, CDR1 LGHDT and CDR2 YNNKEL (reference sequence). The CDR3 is CASSQEGTGGYGYTF. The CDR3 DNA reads TGTGCCAGCAGCCAAGAAGGGACAGGGGGCTATGGCTACACCTTC.

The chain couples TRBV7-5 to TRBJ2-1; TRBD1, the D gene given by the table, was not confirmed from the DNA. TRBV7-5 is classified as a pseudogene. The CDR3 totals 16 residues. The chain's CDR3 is CARSLRLQGSNNEQFF. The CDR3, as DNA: TGTGCCAGAAGCTTGCGTCTACAGGGGAGCAACAATGAGCAGTTCTTC.

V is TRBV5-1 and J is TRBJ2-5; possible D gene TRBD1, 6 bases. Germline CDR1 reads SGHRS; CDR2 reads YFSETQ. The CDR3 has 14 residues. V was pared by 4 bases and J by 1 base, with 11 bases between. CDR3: CASSLWTAQETQYF. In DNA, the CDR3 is TGCGCCAGCAGCCTGTGGACAGCCCAAGAGACCCAGTACTTC. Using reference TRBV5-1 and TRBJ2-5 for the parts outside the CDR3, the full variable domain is KAGVTQTPRYLIKTRGQQVTLSCSPISGHRSVSWYQQTPGQGLQFLFEYFSETQRNKGNFPGRFSGRQFSNSRSEMNVSTLELGDSALYLCASSLWTAQETQYFGPGTRLLVL.

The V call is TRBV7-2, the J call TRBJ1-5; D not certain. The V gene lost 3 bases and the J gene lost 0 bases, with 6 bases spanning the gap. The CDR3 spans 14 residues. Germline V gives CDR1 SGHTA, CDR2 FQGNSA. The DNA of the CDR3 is TGTGCCAGCAGCTTCGACAATAGCAATCAGCCCCAGCATTTT. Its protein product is CASSFDNSNQPQHF.

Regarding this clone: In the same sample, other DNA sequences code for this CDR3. DNA of the CDR3: TGTGCCAGCAGCTTAACTAGCGGGGGTACAGATACGCAGTATTTT. Its protein is CASSLTSGGTDTQYF. V gene TRBV9 combines with J gene TRBJ2-3, with 11 bases identical to TRBD2. This CDR3 spans 15 amino acids. CDR1 is SGDLS, CDR2 YYNGEE, per germline. J was trimmed by 3 bases and V by 4 bases; bases with no gene match: 4. Full variable domain (rest looked up from reference TRBV9 and TRBJ2-3): DSGVTQTPKHLITATGQRVTLRCSPRSGDLSVYWYQQSLDQGLQFLIQYYNGEERAKGNILERFSAQQFPDLHSELNLSSLELGDSALYFCASSLTSGGTDTQYFGPGTRLTVL.

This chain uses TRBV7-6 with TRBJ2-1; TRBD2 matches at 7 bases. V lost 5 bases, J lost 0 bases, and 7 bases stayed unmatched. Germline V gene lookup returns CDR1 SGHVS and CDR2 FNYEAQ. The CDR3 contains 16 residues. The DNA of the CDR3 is TGTGCCAGCAGCGGAACGGGGGGTTACTCCTACAATGAGCAGTTCTTC. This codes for CASSGTGGYSYNEQFF.

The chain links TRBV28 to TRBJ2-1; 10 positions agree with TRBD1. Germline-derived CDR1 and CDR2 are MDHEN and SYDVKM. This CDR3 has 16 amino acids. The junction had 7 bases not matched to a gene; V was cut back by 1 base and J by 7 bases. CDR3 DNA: TGTGCCAGCAGTTTATTACGAGACAGGGGGCCAAATGAGCAGTTCTTC. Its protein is CASSLLRDRGPNEQFF.

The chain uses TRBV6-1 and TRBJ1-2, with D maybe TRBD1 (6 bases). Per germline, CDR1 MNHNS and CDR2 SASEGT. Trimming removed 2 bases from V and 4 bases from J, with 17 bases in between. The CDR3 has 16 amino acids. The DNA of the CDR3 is TGTGCCAGCAGTGAAATGGGGACAAGAAGTCTCTATGGCTACACCTTC. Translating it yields CASSEMGTRSLYGYTF.

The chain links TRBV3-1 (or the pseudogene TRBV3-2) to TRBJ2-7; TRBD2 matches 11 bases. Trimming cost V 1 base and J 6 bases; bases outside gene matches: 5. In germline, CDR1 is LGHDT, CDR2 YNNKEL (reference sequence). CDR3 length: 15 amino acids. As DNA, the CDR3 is TGTGCCAGCAGCCAAGCTAGCGGGGGGTTAGTCGAGCAGTACTTC. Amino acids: CASSQASGGLVEQYF.

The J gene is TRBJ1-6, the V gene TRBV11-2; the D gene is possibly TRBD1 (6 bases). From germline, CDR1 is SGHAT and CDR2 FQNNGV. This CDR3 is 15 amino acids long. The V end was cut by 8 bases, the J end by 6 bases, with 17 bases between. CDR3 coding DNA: TGTGCCAGCTCCCCCTCCCGGGACATTAATTCACCCCTCCACTTT. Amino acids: CASSPSRDINSPLHF.

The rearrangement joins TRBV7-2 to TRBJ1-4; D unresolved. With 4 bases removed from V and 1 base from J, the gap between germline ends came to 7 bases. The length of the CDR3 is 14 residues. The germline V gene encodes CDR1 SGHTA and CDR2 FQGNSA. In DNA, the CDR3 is TGTGCCAGCAGCTCAGGAAGAACTAATGAAAAACTGTTTTTT. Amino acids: CASSSGRTNEKLFF.

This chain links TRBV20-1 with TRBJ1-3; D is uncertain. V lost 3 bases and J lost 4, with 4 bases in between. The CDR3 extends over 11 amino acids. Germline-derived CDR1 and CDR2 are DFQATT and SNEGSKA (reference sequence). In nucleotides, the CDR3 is TGCAGTGCTAGTCAGGGAAACACCATATATTTT. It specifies CSASQGNTIYF.

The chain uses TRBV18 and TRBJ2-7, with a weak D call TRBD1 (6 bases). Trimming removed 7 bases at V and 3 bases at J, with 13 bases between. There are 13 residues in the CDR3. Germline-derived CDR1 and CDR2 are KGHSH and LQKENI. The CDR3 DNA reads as TGTGCCAGCTTTGACGACAGGAGCTACGAGCAGTACTTC. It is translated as CASFDDRSYEQYF.

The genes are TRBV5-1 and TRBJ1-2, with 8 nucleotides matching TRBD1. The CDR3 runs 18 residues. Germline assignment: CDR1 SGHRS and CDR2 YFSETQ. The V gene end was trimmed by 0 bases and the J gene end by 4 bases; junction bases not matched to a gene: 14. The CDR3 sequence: CASSLARGGRGLGYGYTF. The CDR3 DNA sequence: TGCGCCAGCAGCTTGGCCCGGGGCGGCAGGGGGCTTGGCTATGGCTACACCTTC.

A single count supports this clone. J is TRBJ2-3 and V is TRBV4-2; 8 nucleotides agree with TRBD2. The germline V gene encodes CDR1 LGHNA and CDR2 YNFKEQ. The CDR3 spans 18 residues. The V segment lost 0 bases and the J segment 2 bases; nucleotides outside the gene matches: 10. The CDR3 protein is CASSQDQAGEIFTDTQYF. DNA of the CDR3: TGTGCCAGCAGCCAAGACCAAGCGGGGGAAATCTTCACAGATACGCAGTATTTT.

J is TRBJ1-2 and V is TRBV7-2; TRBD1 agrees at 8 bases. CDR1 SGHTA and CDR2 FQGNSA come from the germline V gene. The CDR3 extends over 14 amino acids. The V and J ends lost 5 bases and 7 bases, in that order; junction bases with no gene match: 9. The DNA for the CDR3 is TGTGCCAGCAGCAAAGACAGGGGCGGTTTTGGCTACACCTTC. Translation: CASSKDRGGFGYTF.

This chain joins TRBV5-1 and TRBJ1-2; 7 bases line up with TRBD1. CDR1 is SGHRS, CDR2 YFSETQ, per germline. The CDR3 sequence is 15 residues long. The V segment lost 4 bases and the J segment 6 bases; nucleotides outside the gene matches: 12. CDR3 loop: CASSPRRAGQDGYTF. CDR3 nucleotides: TGCGCCAGCAGCCCGCGTCGGGCTGGACAGGATGGCTACACCTTC.

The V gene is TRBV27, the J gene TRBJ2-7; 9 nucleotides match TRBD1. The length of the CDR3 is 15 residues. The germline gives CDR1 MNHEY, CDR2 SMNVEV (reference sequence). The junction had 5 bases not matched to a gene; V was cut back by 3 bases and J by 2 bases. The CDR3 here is CASSFRGQGPYEQYF. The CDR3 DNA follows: TGTGCCAGCAGTTTTCGGGGACAGGGACCCTACGAGCAGTACTTC.

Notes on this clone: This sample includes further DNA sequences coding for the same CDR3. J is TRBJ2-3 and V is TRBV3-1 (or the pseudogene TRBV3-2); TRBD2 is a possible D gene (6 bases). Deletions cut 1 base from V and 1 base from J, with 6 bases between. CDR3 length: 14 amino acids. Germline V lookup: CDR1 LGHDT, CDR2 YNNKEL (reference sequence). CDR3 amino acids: CASSQGGGTDTQYF. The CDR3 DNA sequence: TGTGCCAGCAGCCAAGGCGGGGGCACAGATACGCAGTATTTT.

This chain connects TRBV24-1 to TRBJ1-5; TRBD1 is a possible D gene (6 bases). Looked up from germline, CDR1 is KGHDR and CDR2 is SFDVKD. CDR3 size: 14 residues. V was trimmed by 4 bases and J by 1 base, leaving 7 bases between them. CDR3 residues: CATSEGQSNQPQHF. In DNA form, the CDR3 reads TGTGCCACCAGTGAGGGACAAAGCAATCAGCCCCAGCATTTT.

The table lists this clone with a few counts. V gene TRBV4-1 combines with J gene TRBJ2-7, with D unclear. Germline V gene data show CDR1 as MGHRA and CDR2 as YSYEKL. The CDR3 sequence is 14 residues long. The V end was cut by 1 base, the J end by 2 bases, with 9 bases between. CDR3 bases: TGCGCCAGCAGCCAAGGAGGCAGTACCTACGAGCAGTACTTC. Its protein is CASSQGGSTYEQYF.

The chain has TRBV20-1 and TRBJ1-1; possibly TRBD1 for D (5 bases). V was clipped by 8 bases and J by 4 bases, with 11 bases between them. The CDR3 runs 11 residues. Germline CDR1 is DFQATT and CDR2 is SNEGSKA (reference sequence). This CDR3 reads CSTNGGTEAFF. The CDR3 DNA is TGCAGTACGAACGGGGGCACTGAAGCTTTCTTT.

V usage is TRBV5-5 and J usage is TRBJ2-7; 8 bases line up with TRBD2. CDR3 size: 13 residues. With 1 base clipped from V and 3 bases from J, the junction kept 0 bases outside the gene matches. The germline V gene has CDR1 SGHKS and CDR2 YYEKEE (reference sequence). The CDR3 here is CASSLTSGYEQYF. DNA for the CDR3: TGTGCCAGCAGCTTGACTAGCGGCTACGAGCAGTACTTC.

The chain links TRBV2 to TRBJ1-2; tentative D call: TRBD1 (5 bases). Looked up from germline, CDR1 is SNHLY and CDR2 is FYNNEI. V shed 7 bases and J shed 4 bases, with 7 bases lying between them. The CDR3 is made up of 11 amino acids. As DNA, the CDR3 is TGTGCCAGCACCGACAGCTATGGCTACACCTTC. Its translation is CASTDSYGYTF. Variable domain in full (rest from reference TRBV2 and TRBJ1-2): EPEVTQTPSHQVTQMGQEVILRCVPISNHLYFYWYRQILGQKVEFLVSFYNNEISEKSEIFDDQFSVERPDGSNFTLKIRSTKLEDSAMYFCASTDSYGYTFGSGTRLTVV.

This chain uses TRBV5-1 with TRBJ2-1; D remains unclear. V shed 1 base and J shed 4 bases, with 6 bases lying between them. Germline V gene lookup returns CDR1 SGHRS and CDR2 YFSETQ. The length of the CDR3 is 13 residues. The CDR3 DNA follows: TGCGCCAGCAGCTTGACGCAGTACAATGAGCAGTTCTTC. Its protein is CASSLTQYNEQFF.

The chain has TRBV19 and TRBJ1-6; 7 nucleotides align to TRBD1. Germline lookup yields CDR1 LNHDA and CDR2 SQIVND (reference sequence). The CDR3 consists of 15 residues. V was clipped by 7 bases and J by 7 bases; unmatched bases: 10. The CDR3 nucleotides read TGTGCCAGTACCCCCTCTGGGACAGCAAATTCACCCCTCCACTTT. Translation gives CASTPSGTANSPLHF.